Below, one T cell receptor beta chain is given with its context. The data originate from a study of blood T cell repertoires in COVID-19. Germline-derived CDR1 and CDR2 are GTSNPN and SVGIG (reference sequence). V dropped 1 base and J dropped 0 bases, with 15 bases sitting between them. This CDR3 spans 16 amino acids. In the study's own analysis: Estimation of nucleated cell counts relied on the amplification of reference gene primers. The assay was immunoSEQ multiplex PCR, and TCRdb's table has in-frame clones only and misses some. That table is the source of V, J and clone size, and D and trimming were worked out from the DNA. The table has 200,000 or so clones, 80% to 95% seen once.

The receptor was derived from a man in his fifties or sixties with COVID-19, enrolled during active disease. The specimen sequenced was peripheral blood. The rearrangement joins TRBV30 to TRBJ1-1, with D perhaps matching TRBD1 (6 bases). CDR3 loop: CAWSAPAGVMNTEAFF. In DNA form, the CDR3 reads TGTGCCTGGAGTGCACCGGCAGGGGTTATGAACACTGAAGCTTTCTTT.